Given below is one T cell receptor beta chain in context. The table lists this clone with a few counts. The antigen this receptor binds is unknown. No base qualities exist here, and no much larger clone lies one base off it. The source of the sample is a study of beta chain features in type 1 diabetes (dated by TCRdb to the late 2010s). Turning to the overall study: Patients and healthy donors did not differ in mean age, gender distribution, total cell number or subset yield. A total of 90 million to 120 million sorted cells were examined across all samples, and a strong correlation was observed between cell number per subset and RNA yield. In the study, TCRB repertoires of sorted circulating CD4+ T cell subsets from recently diagnosed type 1 diabetes patients were compared with those of matched healthy donors. Regulatory and stem cell-like memory subsets were obtained from only 8 patients and about 8 healthy donors, while naive and central memory subsets were obtained from all 30 or so donors.

Points the paper makes about the study in general: A moderate but significant shortening of TCRB CDR3 length was observed in type 1 diabetes patients in all four CD4+ subsets. Because cDNA rather than genomic DNA was sequenced, highly expressing activated cells could have been over-represented, although no difference in activation and CD3 levels was found between groups. At VDJ recombination sites, patients with type 1 diabetes made fewer insertions and deleted more nucleotides, a pattern implying thymic rearrangement abnormalities. The naive, central memory and regulatory TCRB repertoires appeared to resemble one another more closely among patients than among healthy donors. PCR may preferentially amplify shorter templates, but because patient and control samples were amplified and corrected together, any resulting skew would affect both groups equally. Because small numbers of individuals were included in the HLA sub-analyses, any influence of HLA type on TCRB rearrangement was left unresolved.

Each donor gave one peripheral blood draw, averaging around 120 mL, which was collected into heparinised tubes. Using a panel that included CD45RO, CCR7, CD25, CD127, CD95 and CD27, naive, central memory, regulatory and stem cell-like memory CD4+ T cells were sorted on a BD FACSAria II. A purity above 98% was achieved for all sorted populations. PBMCs were isolated right away by Lymphoprep density gradient centrifugation and were stained directly, without culture. So that batch effects would be minimized, each experiment stained and sorted samples in pairs, pairing one healthy donor with one patient. The entire amount of isolated RNA was reverse transcribed using the High Capacity cDNA Reverse Transcription Kit, so the sequenced TCRB transcripts were expressed ones. Naive, central memory and regulatory T cell samples underwent deep immunoSEQ sequencing, averaging around 4 million total reads per sample. After sorted cells were lysed in RLT buffer, RNA was extracted with DNase-treated RNeasy Micro or Mini kits, with the choice depending on cell number. To prevent cross-contamination, each cell subset was processed individually, whereas patient and healthy donor samples were processed jointly. The immunoSEQ multiplex PCR was used to amplify TCRB sequences from cDNA, yielding 87-bp fragments that span the CDR3 region. Sequencing of the amplicons was performed on the Illumina HiSeq platform. The study's processing was this. Synthetic template baselines were used to correct PCR bias computationally, reads within Hamming distance 2 were collapsed together, and singletons that could not be merged were discarded. Reads were aligned against IMGT so that V, D and J genes, CDR3 length and insertions or deletions at six rearrangement sites could be assigned. Clonotype counts were normalized to sorted cell number within each subset before computing true diversity and Gini coefficients with the tcR R package. The overlap coefficient, calculated on TCRB nucleotide sequences, was used to measure repertoire sharing. Out-of-frame TCRB sequences from naive cells were analyzed to stand in for the pre-selection repertoire. TCRdb took this table from immuneACCESS and kept in-frame rearrangements with V and J called. Such tables lack part of the clones; where checked against another copy, unresolved V genes explain under half of the gap, and the rest is unexplained. Clone size and the V and J calls come from that table; the DNA yielded D and trimming. Across this sample there are about 360,000 clones, with around 12% seen only once. The ten largest clones take up approximately 0.015% of the sample.

Sequenced material: naive CD4+ T cells from blood. According to the study, the label for this sample's cell subset or site signals: true naive CD4+ T cells. The clonotype comes from a man aged 18 to 29 in good health.

The CDR3 amino acid sequence is: CASSQHDRDSGTNYGYTF. The DNA is as follows: TGCGCCAGCAGCCAACACGACCGGGACAGCGGAACTAACTATGGCTACACCTTC. Here the chain combines TRBV4-3 and TRBJ1-2; TRBD1 aligns with 7 central bases. The CDR3 goes from the cysteine to the phenylalanine over 18 residues. Here the CDR3 DNA is all that survives: 54 bases in frame from base 1. CDR1 and CDR2 are drawn from the germline V gene: LGHNA, YSLEER. Trimming removed 2 bases from V and 0 bases from J; the gene matches leave 12 bases unexplained.